This T cell receptor (beta chain) was identified in a study of T cell changes during pregnancy in multiple sclerosis. V gave up 2 bases and J gave up 0 bases, with 7 bases separating them. Per germline, CDR1 SQVTM and CDR2 ANQGSEA. The CDR3 contains 14 residues. Profiled with immunoSEQ multiplex PCR; TCRdb holds only in-frame clones, not every one. The sample has 55,000 to 70,000 clones; approximately 92% are singletons. Sequencing was performed on CD8+ T cells from peripheral blood mononuclear cells, taken in the third trimester of pregnancy. This chain connects TRBV29-1 to TRBJ2-2; D unresolved. The TCR originated in a female donor in good health, enrolled as a control in a pregnancy study. The CDR3 nucleotides are TGCAGCGTTGAACTGTCCGCGAACACCGGGGAGCTGTTTTTT. Its protein is CSVELSANTGELFF.